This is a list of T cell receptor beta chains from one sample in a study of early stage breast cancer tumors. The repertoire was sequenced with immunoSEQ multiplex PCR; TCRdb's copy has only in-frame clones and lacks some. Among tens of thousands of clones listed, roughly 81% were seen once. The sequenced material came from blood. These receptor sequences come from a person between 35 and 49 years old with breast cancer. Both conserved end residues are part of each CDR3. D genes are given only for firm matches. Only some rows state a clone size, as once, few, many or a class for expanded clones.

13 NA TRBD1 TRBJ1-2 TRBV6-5 TGTGCCAGCAGCCGGGACAGGGGATATGGCTACACCTTC CASSRDRGYGYTF
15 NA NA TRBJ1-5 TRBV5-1 TGCGCCAGCAGCCTCGATTTCAGTAGCAATCAGCCCCAGCATTTT CASSLDFSSNQPQHF
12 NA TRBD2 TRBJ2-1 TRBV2 TGTGCCAGCAGACCTAGCGGCAATGAGCAGTTCTTC CASRPSGNEQFF
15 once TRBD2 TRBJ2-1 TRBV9 TGTGCCAGCAGCGTTGGCGGGAGTCTGGTCCATGAGCAGTTCTTC CASSVGGSLVHEQFF
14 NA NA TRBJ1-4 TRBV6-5 TGTGCCAGCAGCAACAGTGCAACTAATGAAAAACTGTTTTTT CASSNSATNEKLFF
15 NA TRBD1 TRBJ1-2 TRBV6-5 TGTGCCAGCAGTTCCGGACAGGGTGGGGGCTATGGCTACACCTTC CASSSGQGGGYGYTF
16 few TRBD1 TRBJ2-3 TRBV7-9 TGTGCCAGCAGCCCGGGGGACAGGGGGCTGGAAGATACGCAGTATTTT CASSPGDRGLEDTQYF
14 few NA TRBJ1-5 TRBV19 TGTGCCACTTCACCTGGTGATCGATCTCAGCCCCAGCATTTT CATSPGDRSQPQHF
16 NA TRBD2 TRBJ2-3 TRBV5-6 TGTGCCAGCAGCTTGGGGCTAGCGGGAGTGGGGGATACGCAGTATTTT CASSLGLAGVGDTQYF
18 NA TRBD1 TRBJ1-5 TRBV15 TGTGCCACCAGCAGCGGTCAGGGGGGCTATATCAGCAATCAGCCCCAGCATTTT CATSSGQGGYISNQPQHF
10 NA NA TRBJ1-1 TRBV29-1 TGCAGCGTTGAGGACACTGAAGCTTTCTTT CSVEDTEAFF
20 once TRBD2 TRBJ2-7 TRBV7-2 TGTGCCAGCAGCTTAGCAGGTTGGATGGGCGGGAGGGCCCGATCCTACGAGCAGTACTTC CASSLAGWMGGRARSYEQYF
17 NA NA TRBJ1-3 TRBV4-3 TGCGCCAGCAGCCAAGGATCAGGGTCCCTCTCTGGAAACACCATATATTTT CASSQGSGSLSGNTIYF
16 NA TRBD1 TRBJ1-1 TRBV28 TGTGCCAGCAGTAAGGAATCAGGGCCAGGGGGGGCTGAAGCTTTCTTT CASSKESGPGGAEAFF
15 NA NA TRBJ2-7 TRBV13 TGTGCCAGCAGCCCAAGACAGGCGTCAGCCTACGAGCAGTACTTC CASSPRQASAYEQYF
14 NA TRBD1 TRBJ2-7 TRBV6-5 TGTGCCAGCAGTGTCACAGGGGGCTCCACCGAGCAGTACTTC CASSVTGGSTEQYF
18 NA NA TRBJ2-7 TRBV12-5 TGTGCTAGTGGTTTGCGTCCCCCGGGGGCTAGCGGACCCTACGAGCAGTACTTC CASGLRPPGASGPYEQYF
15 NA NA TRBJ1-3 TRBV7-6 TGTGCCAGCAGCTTGTACAGCCTTGGTGGAAACACCATATATTTT CASSLYSLGGNTIYF